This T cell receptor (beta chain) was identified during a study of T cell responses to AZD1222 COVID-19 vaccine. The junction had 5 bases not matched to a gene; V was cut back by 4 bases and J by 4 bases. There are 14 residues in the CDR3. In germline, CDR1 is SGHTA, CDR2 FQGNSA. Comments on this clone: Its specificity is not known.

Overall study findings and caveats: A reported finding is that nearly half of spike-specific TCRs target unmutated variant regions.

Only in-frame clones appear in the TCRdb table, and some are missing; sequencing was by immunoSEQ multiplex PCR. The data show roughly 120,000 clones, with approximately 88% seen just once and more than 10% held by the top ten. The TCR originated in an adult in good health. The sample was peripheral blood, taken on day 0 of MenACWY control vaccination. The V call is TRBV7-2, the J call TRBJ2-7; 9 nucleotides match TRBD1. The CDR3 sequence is CASSSDRGLYEQYF. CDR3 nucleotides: TGTGCCAGCAGCTCGGACAGGGGATTGTACGAGCAGTACTTC.